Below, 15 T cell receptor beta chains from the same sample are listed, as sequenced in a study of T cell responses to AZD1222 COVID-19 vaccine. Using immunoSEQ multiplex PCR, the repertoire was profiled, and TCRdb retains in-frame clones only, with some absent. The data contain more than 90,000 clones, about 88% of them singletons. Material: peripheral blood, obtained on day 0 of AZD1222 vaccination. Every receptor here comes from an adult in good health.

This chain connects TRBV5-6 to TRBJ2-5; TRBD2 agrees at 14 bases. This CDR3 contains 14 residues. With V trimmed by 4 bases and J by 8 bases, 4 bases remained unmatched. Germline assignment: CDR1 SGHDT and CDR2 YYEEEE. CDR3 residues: CASSIGTSGRTQYF. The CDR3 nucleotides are TGTGCCAGCAGCATCGGGACTAGCGGGAGAACCCAGTACTTC.

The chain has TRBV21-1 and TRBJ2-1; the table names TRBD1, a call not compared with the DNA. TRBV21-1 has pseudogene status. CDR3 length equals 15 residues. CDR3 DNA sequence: TGTGCCAGCAGCAGAGGGGGACAGGGCTGCAATGAGCAGTTCTTC. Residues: CASSRGGQGCNEQFF.

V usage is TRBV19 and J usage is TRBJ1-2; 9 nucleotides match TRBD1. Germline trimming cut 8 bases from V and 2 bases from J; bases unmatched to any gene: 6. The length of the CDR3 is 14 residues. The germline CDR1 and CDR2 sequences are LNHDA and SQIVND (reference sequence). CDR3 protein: CASGGQGRNYGYTF. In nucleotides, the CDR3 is TGTGCCAGTGGGGGACAGGGTCGAAACTATGGCTACACCTTC.

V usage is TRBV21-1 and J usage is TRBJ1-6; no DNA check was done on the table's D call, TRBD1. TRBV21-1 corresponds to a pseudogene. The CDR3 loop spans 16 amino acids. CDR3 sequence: CASSRTRQGENSPLHF. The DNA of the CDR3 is TGTGCCAGCAGCAGGACGAGACAGGGGGAGAATTCACCCCTCCACTTT.

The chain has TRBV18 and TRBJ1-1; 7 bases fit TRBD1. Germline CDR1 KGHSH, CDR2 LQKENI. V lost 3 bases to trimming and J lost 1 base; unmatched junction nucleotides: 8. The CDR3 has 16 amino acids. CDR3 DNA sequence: TGTGCCAGCTCACCCCCTTCACAGGGGTCGAACACTGAAGCTTTCTTT. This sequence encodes CASSPPSQGSNTEAFF.

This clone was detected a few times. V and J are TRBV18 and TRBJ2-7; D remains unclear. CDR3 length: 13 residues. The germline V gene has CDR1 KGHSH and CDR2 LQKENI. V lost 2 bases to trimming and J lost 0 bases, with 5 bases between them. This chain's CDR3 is CASSPASSYEQYF. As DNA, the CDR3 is TGTGCCAGCTCACCAGCCAGCTCCTACGAGCAGTACTTC.

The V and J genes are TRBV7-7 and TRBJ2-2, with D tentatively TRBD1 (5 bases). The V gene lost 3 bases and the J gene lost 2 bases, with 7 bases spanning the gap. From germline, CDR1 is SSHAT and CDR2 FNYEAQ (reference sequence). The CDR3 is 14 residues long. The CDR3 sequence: CASSFDRNTGELFF. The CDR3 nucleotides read TGTGCCAGCAGCTTTGACAGAAACACCGGGGAGCTGTTTTTT.

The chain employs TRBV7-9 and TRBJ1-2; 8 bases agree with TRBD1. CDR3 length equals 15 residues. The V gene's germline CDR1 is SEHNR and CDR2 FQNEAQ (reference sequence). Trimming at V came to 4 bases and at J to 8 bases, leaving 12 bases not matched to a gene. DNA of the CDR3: TGTGCCAGCAGCTCGTCCTCGACAGGGGTTGGCGGCTACACCTTC. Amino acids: CASSSSSTGVGGYTF.

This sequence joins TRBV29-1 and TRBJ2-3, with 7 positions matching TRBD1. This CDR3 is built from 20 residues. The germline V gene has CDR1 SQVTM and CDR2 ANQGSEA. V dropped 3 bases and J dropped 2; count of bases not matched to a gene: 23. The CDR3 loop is CSVDGVWTGRGGRVTDTQYF. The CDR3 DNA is TGCAGCGTTGATGGAGTTTGGACAGGCCGAGGGGGACGAGTCACAGATACGCAGTATTTT.

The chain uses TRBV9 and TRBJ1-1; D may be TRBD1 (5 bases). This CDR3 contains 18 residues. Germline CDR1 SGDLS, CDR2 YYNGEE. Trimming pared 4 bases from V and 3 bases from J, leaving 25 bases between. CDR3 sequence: CASSPHGLVLWGDTEAFF. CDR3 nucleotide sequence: TGTGCCAGCAGCCCCCACGGTCTTGTTCTTTGGGGGGACACTGAAGCTTTCTTT. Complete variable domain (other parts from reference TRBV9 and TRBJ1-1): DSGVTQTPKHLITATGQRVTLRCSPRSGDLSVYWYQQSLDQGLQFLIQYYNGEERAKGNILERFSAQQFPDLHSELNLSSLELGDSALYFCASSPHGLVLWGDTEAFFGQGTRLTVV.

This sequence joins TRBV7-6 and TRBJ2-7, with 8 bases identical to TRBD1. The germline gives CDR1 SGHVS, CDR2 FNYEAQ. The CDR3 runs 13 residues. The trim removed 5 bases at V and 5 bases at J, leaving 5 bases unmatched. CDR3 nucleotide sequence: TGTGCCAGCAGCGAGGACAGGGCCAACGAGCAGTACTTC. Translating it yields CASSEDRANEQYF.

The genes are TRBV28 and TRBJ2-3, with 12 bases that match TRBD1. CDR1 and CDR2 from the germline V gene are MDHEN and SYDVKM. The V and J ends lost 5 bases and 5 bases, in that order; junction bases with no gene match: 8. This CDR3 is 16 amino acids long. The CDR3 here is CASSGTGQGAIDTQYF. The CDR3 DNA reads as TGTGCCAGCAGTGGAACGGGACAGGGGGCTATAGATACGCAGTATTTT.

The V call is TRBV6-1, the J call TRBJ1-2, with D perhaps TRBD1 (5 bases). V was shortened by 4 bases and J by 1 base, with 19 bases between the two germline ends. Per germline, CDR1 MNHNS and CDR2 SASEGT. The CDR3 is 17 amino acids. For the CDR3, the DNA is TGTGCCAGCAGTGGGACCCACTCGACAGCCCTTAACTATGGCTACACCTTC. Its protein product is CASSGTHSTALNYGYTF.

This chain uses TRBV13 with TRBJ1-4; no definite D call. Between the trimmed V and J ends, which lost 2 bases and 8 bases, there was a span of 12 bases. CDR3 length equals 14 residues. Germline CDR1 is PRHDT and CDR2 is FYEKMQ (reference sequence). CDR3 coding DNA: TGTGCCAGCAGCTTAAAAGGGCTGGCGGAAAAACTGTTTTTT. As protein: CASSLKGLAEKLFF.

The CDR3 DNA reads as TGTGCCAGCAGCTTGTCTAGCGGGAGCTCCTACAATGAGCAGTTCTTC. This translates into CASSLSSGSSYNEQFF. This rearrangement joins TRBV5-8 to TRBJ2-1, with 10 bases matching TRBD2. V trimming: 1 base; J trimming: 0 bases; junction bases outside the gene matches: 1. Germline assignment: CDR1 SGHTS and CDR2 YDEGEE. This CDR3 is built from 16 residues.